Shown below are 21 T cell receptor beta chains from a single sample sequenced in a study of T cells expressing NK-cell markers. TCRdb reprocessed the 5' RACE reads, with one entry per CDR3 protein and no DNA. This sample's table has 200,000 to 300,000 distinct CDR3 sequences. The sequenced sample consisted of blood T cells: a sorted CD56 or NKG2C T cell subset, CD4+ or CD8+ T cells, or bulk PBMC T cells (not recorded which). These receptors all come from a man aged 18 to 29 in good health.

The chain couples TRBV24-1 to TRBJ2-2. CDR3 length equals 13 residues. Germline CDR1 and CDR2: KGHDR and SFDVKD. This CDR3 is CATSDSGSAELFF.

The chain carries TRBV6-5 and TRBJ1-6. Germline V gives CDR1 MNHEY, CDR2 SVGAGI. The CDR3 is 14 amino acids. This chain's CDR3 is CASSYRQGGSPLHF.

The gene calls are TRBV6-2 or TRBV6-3 and TRBJ2-2; TCRdb's D call, TRBD1, is unchecked because there is no DNA. The CDR3 spans 14 residues. The germline CDR1 and CDR2 sequences are MNHEY and SVGEGT. CDR3 sequence reads: CASKADRASGELFF.

V usage is TRBV5-4 and J usage is TRBJ1-6; checking the TCRdb D call of TRBD1 is not possible without DNA. This CDR3 spans 14 amino acids. Per the germline V gene, CDR1 is SGHNT and CDR2 is YYREEE (reference sequence). The CDR3: CASSLRDRVSPLHF.

The chain couples TRBV24-1 to TRBJ2-7; the TCRdb D gene call, TRBD1, has no DNA to confirm it. The CDR3 runs to 15 residues. Germline values: CDR1 KGHDR, CDR2 SFDVKD. The CDR3 loop reads CATSDLRGYSYEQYF.

The CDR3 here is CASRPGLAESEQFF. The chain employs TRBV12-3 or TRBV12-4 and TRBJ2-1; TCRdb's D call, TRBD2, is unchecked because there is no DNA. The CDR3 consists of 14 residues.

This CDR3 is CASSHSDYTYEQYF. V usage is TRBV5-1 and J usage is TRBJ2-7; the TRBD2 assignment by TCRdb is unverifiable without DNA. This CDR3 has 14 residues. Germline CDR1 SGHRS, CDR2 YFSETQ.

The chain employs TRBV12-2 and TRBJ2-7; checking the TCRdb D call of TRBD2 is not possible without DNA. TRBV12-2 is noted as a pseudogene. CDR3 size: 15 residues. The CDR3 region is CASRSEAGLNYEQYF.

The V call is TRBV6-5, the J call TRBJ2-3; the TCRdb D gene call, TRBD2, has no DNA to confirm it. The V gene's germline CDR1 is MNHEY and CDR2 SVGAGI. The CDR3 is 15 residues long. This CDR3 reads CASSYGSGSTDTQYF.

The V call is TRBV15, the J call TRBJ1-4; TCRdb lists TRBD1, though no DNA is available to test this call. The CDR3 contains 13 residues. In germline, CDR1 is LNHNV, CDR2 YYDKDF (reference sequence). CDR3 protein: CATSRDLPGKLFF.

This sequence joins TRBV12-3 or TRBV12-4 and TRBJ1-2. The CDR3 spans 13 residues. The CDR3 reads CASSSGGGYGYTF.

The CDR3 spells CASSISRSPQETQYF. The chain joins TRBV7-3 to TRBJ2-5. The germline V gene encodes CDR1 SGHTA and CDR2 FQGTGA. The CDR3 is 15 amino acids. Together with reference TRBV7-3 and TRBJ2-5, the CDR3 gives the full variable domain: GAGVSQTPSNKVTEKGKYVELRCDPISGHTALYWYRQSLGQGPEFLIYFQGTGAADDSGLPNDRFFAVRPEGSVSTLKIQRTERGDSAVYLCASSISRSPQETQYFGPGTRLLVL.

The chain recombines TRBV24-1 with TRBJ2-5. The CDR3 is 13 residues long. Germline values: CDR1 KGHDR, CDR2 SFDVKD. CDR3 sequence: CATRDTLQETQYF.

The chain carries TRBV24-1 and TRBJ2-6; TCRdb reports TRBD2, a call that lacks DNA to check it against. Germline CDR1 reads KGHDR; CDR2 reads SFDVKD. CDR3 length: 15 residues. The chain's CDR3 is CATGDSSTGANVLTF.

The genes are TRBV12-3 or TRBV12-4 and TRBJ2-1; there is no DNA to check the TCRdb D call of TRBD1. The CDR3 covers 13 residues. This CDR3 is CASSQGQLNEQFF.

The rearrangement uses TRBV5-1 and TRBJ2-3; TCRdb lists TRBD2, though no DNA is available to test this call. The CDR3 totals 16 residues. Germline CDR1 SGHRS, CDR2 YFSETQ. The CDR3 sequence: CASSHSAGGSGDTQYF.

The V gene is TRBV24-1, the J gene TRBJ2-1; with no DNA, the TCRdb D assignment of TRBD2 cannot be verified. The CDR3 extends over 15 amino acids. Germline-derived CDR1 and CDR2 are KGHDR and SFDVKD. The CDR3 region is CATGSSGKSYNEQFF.

This rearrangement joins TRBV6-6 to TRBJ1-1; TCRdb reports TRBD1, a call that lacks DNA to check it against. The CDR3 has 12 amino acids. CDR1 MNHNY and CDR2 SVGAGI come from the germline V gene (reference sequence). The CDR3 spells CASRTEWGEAFF.

This chain joins TRBV6-1 and TRBJ2-1. CDR1 MNHNS and CDR2 SASEGT come from the germline V gene. This CDR3 is built from 17 residues. The CDR3 region is CASSEAVGGSSYNEQFF.

This CDR3 is CSAPKGDQEQFF. V is TRBV20-1 and J is TRBJ2-1; TCRdb reports TRBD1, a call that lacks DNA to check it against. This CDR3 is built from 12 residues. Germline CDR1 and CDR2: DFQATT and SNEGSKA (reference sequence).

The chain couples TRBV3-1 to TRBJ2-5. The CDR3 runs to 16 residues. CDR1 and CDR2 (germline): LGHDT, YNNKEL (reference sequence). The CDR3 loop is CASSQGLTTFQETQYF.